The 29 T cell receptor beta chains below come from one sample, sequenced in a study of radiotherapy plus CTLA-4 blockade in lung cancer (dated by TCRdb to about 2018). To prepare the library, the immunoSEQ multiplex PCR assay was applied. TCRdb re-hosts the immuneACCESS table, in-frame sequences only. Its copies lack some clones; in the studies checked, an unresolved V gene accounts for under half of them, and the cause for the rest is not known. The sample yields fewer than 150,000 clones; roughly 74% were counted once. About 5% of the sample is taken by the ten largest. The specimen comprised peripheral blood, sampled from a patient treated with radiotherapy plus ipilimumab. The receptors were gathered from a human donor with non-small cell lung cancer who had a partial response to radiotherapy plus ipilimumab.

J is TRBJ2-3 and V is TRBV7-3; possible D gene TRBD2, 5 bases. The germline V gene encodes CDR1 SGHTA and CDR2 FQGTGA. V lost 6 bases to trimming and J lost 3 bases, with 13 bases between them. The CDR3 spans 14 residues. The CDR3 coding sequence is TGTGCCAGCAGACTAGGGCAGGTTACAGATACGCAGTATTTT. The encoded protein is CASRLGQVTDTQYF.

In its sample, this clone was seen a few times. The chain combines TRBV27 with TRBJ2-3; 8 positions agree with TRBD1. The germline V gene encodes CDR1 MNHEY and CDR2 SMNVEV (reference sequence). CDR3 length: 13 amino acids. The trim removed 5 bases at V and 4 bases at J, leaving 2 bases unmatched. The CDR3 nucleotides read TGTGCCAGCAGTCTGGACAGGGCAGATACGCAGTATTTT. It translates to CASSLDRADTQYF.

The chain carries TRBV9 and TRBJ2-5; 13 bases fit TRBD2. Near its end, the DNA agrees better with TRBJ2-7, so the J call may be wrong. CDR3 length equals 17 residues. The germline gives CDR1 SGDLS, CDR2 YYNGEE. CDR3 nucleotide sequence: TGTGCCAGCAGCTCGGGACTAGCGGGGATATTAGGCTACGAGCAGTACTTC. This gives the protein CASSSGLAGILGYEQYF.

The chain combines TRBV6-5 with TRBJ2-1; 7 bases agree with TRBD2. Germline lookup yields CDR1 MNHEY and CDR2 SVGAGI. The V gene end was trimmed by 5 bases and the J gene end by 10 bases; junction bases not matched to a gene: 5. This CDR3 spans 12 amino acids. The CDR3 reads CASSPGRLEQFF. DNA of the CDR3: TGTGCCAGCAGTCCCGGGAGGTTAGAGCAGTTCTTC.

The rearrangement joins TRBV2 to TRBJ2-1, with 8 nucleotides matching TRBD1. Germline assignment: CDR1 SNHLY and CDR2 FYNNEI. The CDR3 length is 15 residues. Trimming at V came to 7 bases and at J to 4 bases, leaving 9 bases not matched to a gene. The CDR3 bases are TGTGCCAGCAAGCTGACAGGGGCCCTTTACAATGAGCAGTTCTTC. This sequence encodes CASKLTGALYNEQFF.

CDR3 sequence (DNA): TGTGCCAGCAGCCCACAGGGGACCTATGGCTACACCTTC. Its translation is CASSPQGTYGYTF. This chain connects TRBV9 to TRBJ1-2; TRBD1 aligns across 7 bases. Germline V gene sequence: CDR1 SGDLS, CDR2 YYNGEE. V gave up 4 bases and J gave up 4 bases; unmatched junction bases: 4. This CDR3 is 13 amino acids long.

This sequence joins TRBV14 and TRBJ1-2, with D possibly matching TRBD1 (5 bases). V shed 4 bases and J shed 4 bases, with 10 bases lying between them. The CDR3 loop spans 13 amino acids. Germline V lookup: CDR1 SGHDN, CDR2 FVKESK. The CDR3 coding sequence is TGTGCCAGCAGCCGAGGGGAGGTCTATGGCTACACCTTC. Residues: CASSRGEVYGYTF.

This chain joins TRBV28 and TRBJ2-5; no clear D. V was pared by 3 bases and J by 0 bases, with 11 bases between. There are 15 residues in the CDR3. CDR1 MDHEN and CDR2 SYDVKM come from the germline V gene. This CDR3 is CASSFGGANQETQYF. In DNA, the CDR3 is TGTGCCAGCAGTTTCGGCGGCGCAAACCAAGAGACCCAGTACTTC.

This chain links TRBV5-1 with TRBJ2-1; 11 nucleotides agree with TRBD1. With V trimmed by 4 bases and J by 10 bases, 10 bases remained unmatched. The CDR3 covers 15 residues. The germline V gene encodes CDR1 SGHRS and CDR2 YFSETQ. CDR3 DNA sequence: TGCGCCAGCAGCCCGGCCGGACAGGGGGCAAGGGAGCAGTTCTTC. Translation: CASSPAGQGAREQFF.

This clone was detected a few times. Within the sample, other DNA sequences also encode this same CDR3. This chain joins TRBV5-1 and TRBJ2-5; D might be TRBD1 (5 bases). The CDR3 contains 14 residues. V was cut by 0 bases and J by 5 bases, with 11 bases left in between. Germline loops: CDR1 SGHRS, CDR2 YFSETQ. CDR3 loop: CASSLVGLGETQYF. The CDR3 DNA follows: TGCGCCAGCAGCTTGGTGGGGCTGGGGGAGACCCAGTACTTC.

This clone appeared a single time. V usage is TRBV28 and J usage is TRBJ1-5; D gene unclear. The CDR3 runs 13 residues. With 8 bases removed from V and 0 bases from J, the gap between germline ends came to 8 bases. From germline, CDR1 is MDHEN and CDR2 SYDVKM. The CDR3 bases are TGTGCCAGCCGGGTATATAGCAATCAGCCCCAGCATTTT. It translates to CASRVYSNQPQHF.

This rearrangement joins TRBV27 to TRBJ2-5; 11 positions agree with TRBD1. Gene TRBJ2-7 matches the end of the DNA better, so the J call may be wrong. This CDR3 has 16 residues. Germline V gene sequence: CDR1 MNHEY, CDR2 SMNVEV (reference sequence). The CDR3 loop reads CASSLFGQGARYEQYF. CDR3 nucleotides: TGTGCCAGCAGTTTGTTCGGACAGGGGGCGCGGTACGAGCAGTACTTC.

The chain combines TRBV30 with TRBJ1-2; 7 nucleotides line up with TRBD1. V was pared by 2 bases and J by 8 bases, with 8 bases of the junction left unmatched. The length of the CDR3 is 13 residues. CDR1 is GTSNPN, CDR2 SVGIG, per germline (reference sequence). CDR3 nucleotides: TGTGCCTGGAGTAAGACAGGGCTCTTAGGCTACACCTTC. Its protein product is CAWSKTGLLGYTF.

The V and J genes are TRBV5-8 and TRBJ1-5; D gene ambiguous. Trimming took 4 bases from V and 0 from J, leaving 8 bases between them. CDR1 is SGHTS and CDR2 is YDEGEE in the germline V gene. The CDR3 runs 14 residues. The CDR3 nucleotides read TGTGCCAGCAGCGCCGACATTAGCAATCAGCCCCAGCATTTT. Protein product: CASSADISNQPQHF.

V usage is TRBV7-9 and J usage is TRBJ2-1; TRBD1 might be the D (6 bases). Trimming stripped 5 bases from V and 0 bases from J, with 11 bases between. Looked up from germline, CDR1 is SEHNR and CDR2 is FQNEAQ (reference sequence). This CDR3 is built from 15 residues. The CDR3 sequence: CASSGQLSSYNEQFF. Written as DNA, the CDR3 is TGTGCCAGCAGCGGACAGCTATCCTCCTACAATGAGCAGTTCTTC.

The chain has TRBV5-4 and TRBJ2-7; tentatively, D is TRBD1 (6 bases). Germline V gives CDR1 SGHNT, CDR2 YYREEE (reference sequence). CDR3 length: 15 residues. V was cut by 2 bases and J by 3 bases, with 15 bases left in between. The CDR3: CASSFPFDRIYEQYF. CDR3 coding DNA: TGTGCCAGCAGCTTCCCCTTTGACAGGATCTACGAGCAGTACTTC.

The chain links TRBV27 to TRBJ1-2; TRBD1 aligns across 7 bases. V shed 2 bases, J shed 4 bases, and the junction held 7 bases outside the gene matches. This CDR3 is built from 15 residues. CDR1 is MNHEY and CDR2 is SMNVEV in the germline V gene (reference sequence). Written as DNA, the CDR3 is TGTGCCAGCAGTTTAAGACGACAGGGCGGCTATGGCTACACCTTC. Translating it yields CASSLRRQGGYGYTF.

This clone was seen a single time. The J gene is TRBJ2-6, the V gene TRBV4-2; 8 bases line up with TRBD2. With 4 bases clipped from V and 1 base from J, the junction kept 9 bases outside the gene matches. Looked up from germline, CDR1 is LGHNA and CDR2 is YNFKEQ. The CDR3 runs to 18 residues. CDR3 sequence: CASSRAGVGASGANVLTF. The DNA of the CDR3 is TGTGCCAGCAGCCGAGCGGGAGTAGGAGCATCTGGGGCCAACGTCCTGACTTTC.

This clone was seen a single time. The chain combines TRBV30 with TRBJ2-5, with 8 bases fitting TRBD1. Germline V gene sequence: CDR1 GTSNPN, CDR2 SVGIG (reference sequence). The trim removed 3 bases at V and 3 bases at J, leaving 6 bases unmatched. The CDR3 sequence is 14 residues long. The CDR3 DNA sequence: TGTGCCTGGAGCGCGGGACAGGTCAAAGAGACCCAGTACTTC. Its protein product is CAWSAGQVKETQYF.

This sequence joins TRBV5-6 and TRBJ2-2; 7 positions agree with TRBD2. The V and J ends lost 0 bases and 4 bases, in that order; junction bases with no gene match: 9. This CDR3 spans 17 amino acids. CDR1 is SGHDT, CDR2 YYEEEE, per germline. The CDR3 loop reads CASSLVRGSGSTGELFF. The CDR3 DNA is TGTGCCAGCAGCTTGGTACGCGGGAGTGGGAGCACCGGGGAGCTGTTTTTT.

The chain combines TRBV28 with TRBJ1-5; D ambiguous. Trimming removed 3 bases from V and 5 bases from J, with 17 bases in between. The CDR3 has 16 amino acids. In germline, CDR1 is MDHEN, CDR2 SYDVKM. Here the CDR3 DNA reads TGTGCCAGCAGTTTGCCCATCCCTCGTTCGGATCAGCCCCAGCATTTT. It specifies CASSLPIPRSDQPQHF.

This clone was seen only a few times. The CDR3 DNA sequence: TGTGCCACCAGCAGAGATGGCGGCCCGAGCTCTGGGGCCAACGTCCTGACTTTC. It specifies CATSRDGGPSSGANVLTF. The V gene is TRBV15, the J gene TRBJ2-6; D not resolved. Trimming shortened V by 0 bases and J by 0 bases, and 12 bases separated the two germline ends. This CDR3 spans 18 amino acids. Germline loops: CDR1 LNHNV, CDR2 YYDKDF (reference sequence).

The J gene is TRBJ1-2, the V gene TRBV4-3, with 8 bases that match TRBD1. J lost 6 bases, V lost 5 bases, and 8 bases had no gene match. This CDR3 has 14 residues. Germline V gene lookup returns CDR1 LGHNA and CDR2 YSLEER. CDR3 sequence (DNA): TGCGCCAGCAGCTCGCAGGGGGCGGGGGATGGCTACACCTTC. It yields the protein CASSSQGAGDGYTF.

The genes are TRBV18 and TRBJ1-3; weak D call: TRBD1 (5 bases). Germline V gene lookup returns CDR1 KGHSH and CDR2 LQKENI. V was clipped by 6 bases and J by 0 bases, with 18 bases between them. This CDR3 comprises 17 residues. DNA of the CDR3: TGTGCCAGCTCGCCTCCGGGGGGGATTACCTCTGGAAACACCATATATTTT. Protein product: CASSPPGGITSGNTIYF.

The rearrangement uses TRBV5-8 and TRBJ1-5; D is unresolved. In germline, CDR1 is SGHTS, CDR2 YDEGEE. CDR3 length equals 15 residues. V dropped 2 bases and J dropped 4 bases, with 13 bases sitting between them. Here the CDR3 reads CASSFSGNPNQPQHF. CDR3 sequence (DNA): TGTGCCAGCAGCTTTTCCGGGAATCCAAATCAGCCCCAGCATTTT. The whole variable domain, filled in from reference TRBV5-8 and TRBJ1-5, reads EAGVTQSPTHLIKTRGQQATLRCSPISGHTSVYWYQQALGLGLQFLLWYDEGEERNRGNFPPRFSGRQFPNYSSELNVNALELEDSALYLCASSFSGNPNQPQHFGDGTRLSIL.

The CDR3 nucleotides are TGTGCCACCTCTACAGGGGGCGAGACCCAGTACTTC. Translation: CATSTGGETQYF. The chain combines TRBV15 with TRBJ2-5; 9 nucleotides align to TRBD1. CDR1 and CDR2 from the germline V gene are LNHNV and YYDKDF (reference sequence). This CDR3 has 12 amino acids. V shed 8 bases and J 5 bases; nucleotides not matched to a gene: 3.

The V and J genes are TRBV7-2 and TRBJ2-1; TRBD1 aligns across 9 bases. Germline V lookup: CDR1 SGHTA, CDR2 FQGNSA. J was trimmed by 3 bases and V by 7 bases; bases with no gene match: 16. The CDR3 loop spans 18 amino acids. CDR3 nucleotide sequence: TGTGCCAGCACCAAAACCATACAGGGGGCCAGTGGCTACAATGAGCAGTTCTTC. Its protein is CASTKTIQGASGYNEQFF.

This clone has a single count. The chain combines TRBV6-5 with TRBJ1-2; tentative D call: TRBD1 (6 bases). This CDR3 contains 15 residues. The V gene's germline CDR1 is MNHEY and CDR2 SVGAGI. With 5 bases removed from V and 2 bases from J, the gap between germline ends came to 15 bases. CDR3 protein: CASSPTPTGNYGYTF. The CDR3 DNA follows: TGTGCCAGCAGTCCAACGCCCACAGGGAACTATGGCTACACCTTC.

CDR3 residues: CASGLVEGKNTGELFF. The CDR3 DNA is TGTGCTAGTGGTTTGGTAGAGGGCAAGAACACCGGGGAGCTGTTTTTT. The chain links TRBV12-5 to TRBJ2-2; tentatively, D is TRBD2 (5 bases). CDR3 size: 16 residues. Trimming stripped 0 bases from V and 1 base from J, with 9 bases between. Germline CDR1 LGHNT, CDR2 FRNRAP.